Listed here is a single T cell receptor beta chain. Its specificity is not known. The data were obtained in a study of CD8 T cells in ankylosing spondylitis. The germline V gene has CDR1 SGHDT and CDR2 YYEEEE. CDR3 length: 15 amino acids. The junction had 2 bases not matched to a gene; V was cut back by 2 bases and J by 4 bases. TCRdb re-derived calls from the 5' RACE reads in MiXCR, one entry per CDR3 protein. Here the sample spans around 430,000 distinct CDR3 sequences, 17% being singletons. Study results and limitations: Blood of patients with ankylosing spondylitis appeared to be characterized by a TCR beta motif of several highly homologous variants. Disease-linked clones bore a CD8+ phenotype and were relatively rare in peripheral blood. The clones that were linked to disease were reported to be significantly enriched in matched synovial fluid samples from ankylosing spondylitis patients.

This receptor was identified in a male donor with ankylosing spondylitis. The gene calls are TRBV5-6 and TRBJ2-1; 11 bases are a match to TRBD1. The sample consisted of blood, either unsorted or a sorted T cell fraction (not recorded which). The CDR3 loop reads CASSLGQGAYNEQFF. The CDR3 DNA follows: TGTGCCAGCAGCTTAGGACAGGGGGCTTACAATGAGCAGTTCTTC.